The 17 T cell receptor beta chains given below trace back to one sample, sequenced in a study of blood T cell repertoires in COVID-19. TCRdb's table, derived via immunoSEQ multiplex PCR, lists solely in-frame clones and lacks some. The data show approximately 500,000 clones, with about 88% seen just once and about 8% held by the top ten. The sequencing input was peripheral blood. All receptors come from a woman between 50 and 59 years old with COVID-19, enrolled during active disease.

The rearrangement links TRBV11-3 to TRBJ1-1, with 8 positions matching TRBD1. This CDR3 is built from 15 residues. Germline loops: CDR1 SGHNT, CDR2 YENEEA. V gave up 2 bases and J gave up 5 bases; unmatched junction bases: 7. In nucleotides, the CDR3 is TGTGCCAGCAGCTTACGTGGCACAGGGGGGACTGAAGCTTTCTTT. Protein: CASSLRGTGGTEAFF.

With regard to this clone: Other DNA sequences in the sample encode the same CDR3. This chain links TRBV5-1 with TRBJ1-1, with D perhaps matching TRBD1 (5 bases). The CDR3 length is 13 residues. The germline gives CDR1 SGHRS, CDR2 YFSETQ. V was trimmed by 2 bases and J by 1 base, leaving 6 bases between them. The CDR3 loop reads CASSFGQNTEAFF. The CDR3 region has the DNA TGCGCCAGCAGCTTCGGACAGAACACTGAAGCTTTCTTT.

The chain uses TRBV5-1 and TRBJ2-3; 7 nucleotides match TRBD1. The ends lost 4 bases at V and 5 bases at J; junction bases unmatched: 10. CDR3 length: 15 residues. From germline, CDR1 is SGHRS and CDR2 YFSETQ. Here the CDR3 DNA reads TGCGCCAGCAGCGGACCCGGGACAGCCCAAGATACGCAGTATTTT. Translated: CASSGPGTAQDTQYF.

The chain combines TRBV6-2 or TRBV6-3 with TRBJ2-7; 9 positions agree with TRBD2. CDR3 size: 15 residues. V lost 0 bases to trimming and J lost 3 bases; unmatched junction nucleotides: 3. In germline, CDR1 is MNHEY, CDR2 SVGEGT. The CDR3 DNA sequence: TGTGCCAGCAGTTACTCATTAGCGGGGGTCTACGAGCAGTACTTC. This sequence encodes CASSYSLAGVYEQYF.

CDR3 protein: CAISETGTQYF. CDR3 DNA sequence: TGTGCCATCAGTGAGACGGGGACCCAGTACTTC. The rearrangement uses TRBV10-3 and TRBJ2-5, with unresolved D. Germline CDR1 ENHRY, CDR2 SYGVKD. There are 11 residues in the CDR3. V lost 2 bases and J lost 7, with 5 bases in between.

V gene TRBV4-2 combines with J gene TRBJ2-7; tentatively, D is TRBD1 (5 bases). The CDR3 has 13 residues. V was cut by 1 base and J by 6 bases, with 10 bases left in between. Per the germline V gene, CDR1 is LGHNA and CDR2 is YNFKEQ. The CDR3 coding sequence is TGTGCCAGCAGCCAAGGTCCAGGGCCCGAGCAGTACTTC. Residues: CASSQGPGPEQYF.

The rearrangement uses TRBV12-3 or TRBV12-4 and TRBJ1-1; no clear D gene. The CDR3 runs to 13 residues. The ends were cut back, 9 bases at V and 8 bases at J, with 19 bases in the middle. The CDR3, as DNA: TGTGCCAGTCTCTCTTCCGGGAGGCTAGAAGCTTTCTTT. As protein: CASLSSGRLEAFF.

The J gene is TRBJ2-7, the V gene TRBV19; TRBD1 aligns across 7 bases. CDR3 length: 13 residues. CDR1 is LNHDA and CDR2 is SQIVND in the germline V gene (reference sequence). Trimming at V came to 5 bases and at J to 3 bases, leaving 4 bases not matched to a gene. The chain's CDR3 is CASSRDRSYEQYF. CDR3 nucleotide sequence: TGTGCCAGTAGTCGGGACAGAAGCTACGAGCAGTACTTC.

This chain joins TRBV3-1 (or the pseudogene TRBV3-2) and TRBJ2-3, with D possibly matching TRBD2 (5 bases). Trimming took off 3 bases at V and 1 base at J, with 14 bases between the two ends. From germline, CDR1 is LGHDT and CDR2 YNNKEL (reference sequence). The CDR3 extends over 16 amino acids. The CDR3 protein is CASSHPRTGGTDTQYF. The CDR3 coding sequence is TGTGCCAGCAGCCATCCCCGGACTGGGGGCACAGATACGCAGTATTTT.

This sequence joins TRBV7-2 and TRBJ1-1; 10 bases agree with TRBD1. V lost 1 base to trimming and J lost 5 bases; unmatched junction nucleotides: 13. Germline V gives CDR1 SGHTA, CDR2 FQGNSA. This CDR3 is 18 amino acids long. The chain's CDR3 is CASSLVGTGALVRTEAFF. The CDR3 nucleotides are TGTGCCAGCAGCTTAGTCGGGACAGGGGCCCTGGTGAGAACTGAAGCTTTCTTT.

This clone was recorded only once. This chain links TRBV3-1 (or the pseudogene TRBV3-2) with TRBJ2-2; unclear D gene. The CDR3 runs to 16 residues. Trimming pared 1 base from V and 4 bases from J, leaving 13 bases between. Germline CDR1 is LGHDT and CDR2 is YNNKEL (reference sequence). For the CDR3, the DNA is TGTGCCAGCAGCCAAGGGTACTCGTCGGGCACCGGGGAGCTGTTTTTT. This sequence encodes CASSQGYSSGTGELFF.

The V call is TRBV6-4, the J call TRBJ1-6; D unresolved. Looked up from germline, CDR1 is MRHNA and CDR2 is SNTAGT. The CDR3 contains 16 residues. The V gene lost 0 bases and the J gene lost 3 bases, with 9 bases spanning the gap. In DNA form, the CDR3 reads TGTGCCAGCAGTGACTCGGGCAGAAACTATAATTCACCCCTCCACTTT. It yields the protein CASSDSGRNYNSPLHF.

Only one count was recorded for this clone. The chain recombines TRBV3-1 (or the pseudogene TRBV3-2) with TRBJ1-2; 7 bases agree with TRBD1. J gave up 3 bases and V 3 bases, and 4 bases lay outside the gene matches. Germline CDR1 LGHDT, CDR2 YNNKEL (reference sequence). The CDR3 spans 14 residues. The CDR3 sequence is CASSQAGGDYGYTF. As DNA, the CDR3 is TGTGCCAGCAGCCAGGCAGGGGGTGACTATGGCTACACCTTC.

The V and J genes are TRBV7-3 and TRBJ1-1; D possibly corresponds to TRBD1 (5 bases). This CDR3 has 14 amino acids. With 2 bases removed from V and 1 base from J, the gap between germline ends came to 8 bases. Germline V lookup: CDR1 SGHTA, CDR2 FQGTGA. CDR3 in amino acids: CASSLLGQNTEAFF. The CDR3, as DNA: TGTGCCAGCAGCTTACTAGGACAGAACACTGAAGCTTTCTTT.

The rearrangement links TRBV5-1 to TRBJ2-7, with 8 bases fitting TRBD2. Germline CDR1 is SGHRS and CDR2 is YFSETQ. With 0 bases clipped from V and 7 bases from J, the junction kept 9 bases outside the gene matches. The length of the CDR3 is 15 residues. The CDR3 coding sequence is TGCGCCAGCAGCTTGGTGGCGGGGGGCGCTGGGGAGCAGTACTTC. It encodes CASSLVAGGAGEQYF.

The chain carries TRBV13 and TRBJ1-1, with 8 bases fitting TRBD1. Per germline, CDR1 PRHDT and CDR2 FYEKMQ (reference sequence). This CDR3 is built from 14 residues. J lost 11 bases, V lost 5 bases, and 13 bases had no gene match. The DNA of the CDR3 is TGTGCCAGCAGCCCCTCATACCAGGGGGCCGGGGCTTTCTTT. Translation gives CASSPSYQGAGAFF.

This clone was seen only once. V usage is TRBV7-9 and J usage is TRBJ2-3; tentatively, D is TRBD2 (5 bases). This CDR3 contains 16 residues. Deletions cut 5 bases from V and 3 bases from J, with 18 bases between. The germline gives CDR1 SEHNR, CDR2 FQNEAQ (reference sequence). The CDR3 sequence: CASSLLEASLTDTQYF. The CDR3 nucleotides read TGTGCCAGCAGCCTCCTTGAAGCTAGCTTAACAGATACGCAGTATTTT.